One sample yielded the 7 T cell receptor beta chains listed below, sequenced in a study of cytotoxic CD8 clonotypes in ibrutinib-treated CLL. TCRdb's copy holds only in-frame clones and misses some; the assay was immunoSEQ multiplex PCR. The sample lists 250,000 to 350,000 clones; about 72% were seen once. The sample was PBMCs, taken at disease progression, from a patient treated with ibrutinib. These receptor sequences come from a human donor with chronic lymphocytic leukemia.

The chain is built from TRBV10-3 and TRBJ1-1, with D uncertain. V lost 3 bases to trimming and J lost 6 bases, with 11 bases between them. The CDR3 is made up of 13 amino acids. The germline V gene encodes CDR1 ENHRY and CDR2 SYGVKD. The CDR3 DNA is TGTGCCATCAGTGACGGCCTGGACGCTGAAGCTTTCTTT. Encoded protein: CAISDGLDAEAFF.

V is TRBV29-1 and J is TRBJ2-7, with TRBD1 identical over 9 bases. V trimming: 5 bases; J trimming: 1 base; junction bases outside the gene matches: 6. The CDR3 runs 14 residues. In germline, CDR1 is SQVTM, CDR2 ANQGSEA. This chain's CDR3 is CSVRTGVASYEQYF. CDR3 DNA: TGCAGCGTTAGGACAGGGGTCGCGTCCTACGAGCAGTACTTC.

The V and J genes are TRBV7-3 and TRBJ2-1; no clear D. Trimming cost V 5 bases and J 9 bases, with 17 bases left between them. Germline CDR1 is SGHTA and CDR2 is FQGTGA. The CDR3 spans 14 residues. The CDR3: CASSPKFPVTEQFF. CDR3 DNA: TGTGCCAGCAGCCCAAAGTTTCCGGTAACTGAGCAGTTCTTC.

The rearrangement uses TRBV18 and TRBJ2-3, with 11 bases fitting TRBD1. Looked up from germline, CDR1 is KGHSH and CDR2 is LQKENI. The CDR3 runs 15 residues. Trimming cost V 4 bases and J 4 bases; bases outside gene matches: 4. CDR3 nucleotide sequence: TGTGCCAGCTCACTCGGGACAGGGGGATCAGATACGCAGTATTTT. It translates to CASSLGTGGSDTQYF. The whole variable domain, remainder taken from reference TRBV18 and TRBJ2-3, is NAGVMQNPRHLVRRRGQEARLRCSPMKGHSHVYWYRQLPEEGLKFMVYLQKENIIDESGMPKERFSAEFPKEGPSILRIQQVVRGDSAAYFCASSLGTGGSDTQYFGPGTRLTVL.

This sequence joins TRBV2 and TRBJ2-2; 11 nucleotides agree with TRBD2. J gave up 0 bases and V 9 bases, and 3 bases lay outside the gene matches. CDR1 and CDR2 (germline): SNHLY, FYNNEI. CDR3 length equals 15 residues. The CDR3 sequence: CASGLAGPNTGELFF. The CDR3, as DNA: TGTGCCAGTGGACTAGCGGGTCCGAACACCGGGGAGCTGTTTTTT.

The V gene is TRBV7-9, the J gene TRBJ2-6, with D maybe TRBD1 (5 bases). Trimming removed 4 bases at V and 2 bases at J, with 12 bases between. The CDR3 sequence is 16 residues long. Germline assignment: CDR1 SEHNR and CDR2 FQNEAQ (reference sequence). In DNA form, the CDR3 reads TGTGCCAGCAGCTCCCCTGGCAGGGCTGGGGCCAACGTCCTGACTTTC. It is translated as CASSSPGRAGANVLTF.

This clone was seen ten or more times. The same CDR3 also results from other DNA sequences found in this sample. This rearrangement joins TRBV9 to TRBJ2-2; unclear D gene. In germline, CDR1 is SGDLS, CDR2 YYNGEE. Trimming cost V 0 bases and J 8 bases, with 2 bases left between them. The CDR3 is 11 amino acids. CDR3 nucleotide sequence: TGTGCCAGCAGCGTAGGAGGGGAGCTGTTTTTT. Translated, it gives CASSVGGELFF.